These T cell receptor beta chains were read from a single sample in a study of PD-L1 blockade in urothelial cancer. Produced via immunoSEQ multiplex PCR; TCRdb's table is partial and in-frame only. The sample consists of 50,000 to 55,000 clones, approximately 88% of them appearing once. The sequenced sample was PBMCs, obtained around atezolizumab (anti-PD-L1) treatment. The receptors come from a man in his forties or fifties with urothelial cancer. Each CDR3 is given with its conserved first and last residue. D genes are given only for firm matches. Size is omitted from some rows. Given values are once, few, many or a class for expanded clones.

>NA|once|TRBV28|TRBJ1-5
CASGRRNQPQHF
TGTGCCAGCGGCCGTCGCAATCAGCCCCAGCATTTT
>TRBD1|NA|TRBV7-2|TRBJ2-3
CASSLVGTGADTQYF
TGTGCCAGCAGCTTAGTCGGGACAGGGGCAGATACGCAGTATTTT
>NA|NA|TRBV13|TRBJ2-1
CASSLVQYNEQFF
TGTGCCAGCAGCTTAGTACAATACAATGAGCAGTTCTTC
>NA|once|TRBV4-1|TRBJ2-1
CASSQLVVSSYNEQFF
TGCGCCAGCAGCCAACTCGTCGTGAGCTCCTACAATGAGCAGTTCTTC
>TRBD2|NA|TRBV7-7|TRBJ2-5
CASSASGGVETQYF
TGTGCTAGCAGCGCTAGCGGGGGGGTAGAGACCCAGTACTTC
>NA|NA|TRBV20-1|TRBJ2-5
CSASPSETQYF
TGCAGTGCTAGCCCTTCAGAGACCCAGTACTTC
>NA|NA|TRBV19|TRBJ2-6
CASSTKGWGANVLTF
TGTGCCAGTAGTACAAAGGGGTGGGGGGCCAACGTCCTGACTTTC
>TRBD2|NA|TRBV7-9|TRBJ2-7
CASSRRDYTYEQYF
TGTGCCAGCAGCCGTCGGGACTACACCTACGAGCAGTACTTC
>NA|NA|TRBV19|TRBJ2-3
CASLDSGYTDTQYF
TGTGCCAGTCTTGATAGCGGATACACAGATACGCAGTATTTT
>TRBD1|NA|TRBV9|TRBJ1-6
CASSVYRTGGDSPLHF
TGTGCCAGCAGCGTCTACCGAACAGGGGGCGATTCACCCCTCCACTTT
>TRBD2|NA|TRBV5-1|TRBJ2-1
CASSLGVGLAAMGGQFF
TGCGCCAGCAGCTTGGGAGTGGGACTAGCGGCTATGGGAGGGCAGTTCTTC
>NA|NA|TRBV5-6|TRBJ2-1
CASSGPGSYNEQFF
TGTGCCAGCAGCGGGCCAGGCTCCTACAATGAGCAGTTCTTC
>TRBD2|NA|TRBV28|TRBJ2-1
CASRTAGLIGGSYNEQFF
TGTGCCAGCAGAACAGCGGGACTCATCGGTGGCTCCTACAATGAGCAGTTCTTC
>NA|NA|TRBV19|TRBJ2-3
CASSTRDTQYF
TGTGCCAGTAGTACTAGAGATACGCAGTATTTT
>TRBD2|NA|TRBV6-1|TRBJ2-5
CASSQLLAVQETQYF
TGTGCCAGCAGTCAACTACTAGCGGTTCAAGAGACCCAGTACTTC